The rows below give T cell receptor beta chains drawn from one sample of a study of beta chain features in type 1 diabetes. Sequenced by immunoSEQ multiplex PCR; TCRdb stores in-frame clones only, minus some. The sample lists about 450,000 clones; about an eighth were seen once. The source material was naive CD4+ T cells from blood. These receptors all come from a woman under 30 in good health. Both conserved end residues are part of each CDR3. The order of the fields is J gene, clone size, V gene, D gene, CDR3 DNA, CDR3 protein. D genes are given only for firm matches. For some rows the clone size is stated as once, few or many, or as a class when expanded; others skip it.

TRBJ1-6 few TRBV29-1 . TGCAGCGTTCTCGGAGGGGATCCGGATTCACCCCTCCACTTT CSVLGGDPDSPLHF
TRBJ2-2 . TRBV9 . TGTGCCAGCAGCGTAGTACAGGGTGGCACCGGGGAGCTGTTTTTT CASSVVQGGTGELFF
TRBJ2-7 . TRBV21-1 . TGTGCCAGCACTCCTCGGACGTCCCTTTTCCTGGACGAGCAGTACTTC CASTPRTSLFLDEQYF
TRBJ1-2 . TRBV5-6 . TGTGCCAGCAGCTTATTGGGGGCCATACCTACTAACTATGGCTACACCTTC CASSLLGAIPTNYGYTF
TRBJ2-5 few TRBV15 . TGTGCCACCAGCAGAGATCGACCCGGGGAGACCCAGTACTTC CATSRDRPGETQYF
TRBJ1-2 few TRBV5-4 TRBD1 TGTGCCAGCAGAAAAACAGGGGGCGCTTATGGCTACACCTTC CASRKTGGAYGYTF
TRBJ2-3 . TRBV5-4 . TGTGCCAGCAGCTTGCGGATTAGCGCCTACACAGATACGCAGTATTTT CASSLRISAYTDTQYF
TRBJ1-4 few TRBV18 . TGTGCCAGCTCCCCTGTCGCGTCGGGTGAAAAACTGTTTTTT CASSPVASGEKLFF
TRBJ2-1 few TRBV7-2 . TGTGCCAGCAGCTTAGCGTCCGGGGAGCATGAGCAGTTCTTC CASSLASGEHEQFF
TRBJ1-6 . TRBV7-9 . TGTGCCAGCAGCGAGACTGGGGGTAATTCACCCCTCCACTTT CASSETGGNSPLHF
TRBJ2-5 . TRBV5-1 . TGCGCCAGCAGCTTTACCGGGACCCGGGGCGAGACCCAGTACTTC CASSFTGTRGETQYF
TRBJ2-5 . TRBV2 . TGTGCCAGCGCCACTCTCGGAGAGACCCAGTACTTC CASATLGETQYF
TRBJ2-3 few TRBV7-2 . TGTGCCAGCAGCTTAGTTGCGGGCCCAGATACGCAGTATTTT CASSLVAGPDTQYF
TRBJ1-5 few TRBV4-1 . TGCGCCAGCAGCCTAAGGGTAACTCAGCCCCAGCATTTT CASSLRVTQPQHF
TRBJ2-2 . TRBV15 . TGTGCCACCAGCAGAGGAGTGACAGGAAACACCGGGGAGCTGTTTTTT CATSRGVTGNTGELFF
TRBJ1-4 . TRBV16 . TGTGCCAGCAGCCAGCAGGCAACTAATGAAAAACTGTTTTTT CASSQQATNEKLFF
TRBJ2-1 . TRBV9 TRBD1 TGTGCCAGCAGCGGAACCGGGACAGGGGGCCTGAATGAGCAGTTCTTC CASSGTGTGGLNEQFF
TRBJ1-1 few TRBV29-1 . TGCAGCGTTCGAGGGGTGAACACTGAAGCTTTCTTT CSVRGVNTEAFF
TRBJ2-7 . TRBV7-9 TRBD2 TGTGCCAGCAGCGCTAGCGGGATTATCTCCTACGAGCAGTACTTC CASSASGIISYEQYF
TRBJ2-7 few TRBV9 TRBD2 TGTGCCAGCAGCGTAGCCCCAGGCGGGACTAGCTCCTACGAGCAGTACTTC CASSVAPGGTSSYEQYF
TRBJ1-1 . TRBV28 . TGTGCCAGCCAGGACACGAACACTGAAGCTTTCTTT CASQDTNTEAFF